This T cell receptor (beta chain) was retrieved from a study of post-analysis software for immune sequencing data. Study-wide results and caveats: Several TRBV segments (TRBV5-6, TRBV5-1 and TRBV20-1 among them) occurred more frequently in patients than in controls.

Prepared TCR beta cDNA libraries contained unique molecular identifiers. TCRdb re-called the PCR reads through MiXCR, storing one row per CDR3 protein. The data hold about 770,000 distinct CDR3 sequences, with about 45% observed a single time. On this clonotype itself: Its antigen is as yet unknown.

This CDR3 is built from 12 residues. V shed 1 base and J shed 7 bases, with 10 bases lying between them. The germline gives CDR1 DFQATT, CDR2 SNEGSKA (reference sequence). The origin of this receptor is a girl between 10 and 17 years old with multiple sclerosis. The specimen was blood. The rearrangement joins TRBV20-1 to TRBJ2-5, with D possibly TRBD2 on 6 matching bases. The DNA for the CDR3 is TGCAGTGCTAGAGGGGGGGATGGGACCCAGTACTTC. Translation gives CSARGGDGTQYF.